The clone carrying this TCR beta chain was found many times. The CDR3 spans 14 residues. CDR1 is SGHVS and CDR2 is FNYEAQ in the germline V gene. V lost 5 bases to trimming and J lost 2 bases, with 11 bases between them. The data stem from a study of read filtering for tumor transcriptome and immune sequencing. On the study more broadly: Patients were some 16 male and approximately 15 female, mean age approximately 70 years, range about 47 to 85. IR-seq gave about 3.5 to 10.27 million TCR reads per sample; RNA-seq gave roughly 80 to 1,300. Transcriptome libraries were built from DNase-treated RNA.

This library used approximately 390 ng RNA and molecular barcoded adaptors spanning alpha/delta and beta/gamma chains. TCRdb recomputed calls from the reads with MiXCR, one row per CDR3 protein. The sample gives approximately 57,000 distinct CDR3 sequences, over 9% of which show up once; around 15% is in the top ten. Sequencing used a population of CD138-negative cells sorted from bone marrow. The TCR was taken from a donor at least 40 years old with multiple myeloma. This chain uses TRBV7-6 with TRBJ2-3; TRBD2 is a possible D gene (6 bases). The CDR3 here is CASSRPGATDTQYF. The CDR3 DNA reads TGTGCCAGCAGCCGTCCGGGAGCCACAGATACGCAGTATTTT.